This T cell receptor (beta chain) was found in a study of T cells in Graves' hyperthyroidism and ophthalmopathy. Study at large: Peripheral blood collection took place at initial diagnosis, before any treatment. Study observations and caveats: In blood, most of the thyroid clonotypes expanded above 0.001 were also present.

The source material, RNA transcripts, was used to amplify TCR beta CDR3 regions. The study used the HTBI primer set for a first-round RT-PCR of the TCR CDR3. From the multiplex PCR reads, TCRdb called clonotypes with MiXCR, one entry per CDR3 protein. The sample has a few hundred thousand distinct CDR3 sequences, about 13% seen once; the top ten hold 9.2%. CDR3 size: 19 residues. Deletions cut 0 bases from V and 6 bases from J, with 22 bases between. Germline V gene lookup returns CDR1 KGHDR and CDR2 SFDVKD. For this clonotype: Antigen unknown.

Hyperthyroidism had been newly diagnosed in patients aged 18 to 65, and its duration was under 2 months. The V call is TRBV24-1, the J call TRBJ2-2, with TRBD1 as a possible D gene (9 bases). The source material was blood. The receptor was isolated from a woman under 30 with Graves' hyperthyroidism. In DNA form, the CDR3 reads TGTGCCACCAGTGATTTGGCGACAGGGGGGACTAGAGGTCCCGGGGAGCTGTTTTTT. Encoded protein: CATSDLATGGTRGPGELFF.